Listed here are 30 T cell receptor beta chains from one sample, sequenced in a study of blood T cells in healthy people across ages. The use of a sample-barcoded 5' primer and a J-beta primer mix characterized a second PCR of roughly 7 to 11 cycles. TCRdb reanalysed the 5' RACE reads using MiXCR and keeps one entry per CDR3 protein. The profile covers roughly 1,500,000 distinct CDR3 sequences, with 35% to 45% appearing a single time and 7% to 9% taken by the ten largest. Material: blood. These receptors were collected from a young woman in good health.

This chain uses TRBV20-1 with TRBJ2-1, with D maybe TRBD2 (6 bases). Germline assignment: CDR1 DFQATT and CDR2 SNEGSKA (reference sequence). Trimming stripped 0 bases from V and 4 bases from J, with 19 bases between. CDR3 length: 17 amino acids. The CDR3 DNA reads TGCAGTGCTAGAGATTCGGGGGTAGGGGTTTGGTACAATGAGCAGTTCTTC. This translates into CSARDSGVGVWYNEQFF.

This clonotype was counted between two and nine times. The gene calls are TRBV20-1 and TRBJ2-1; D is uncertain. V lost 4 bases to trimming and J lost 0 bases, with 13 bases between them. CDR3 length: 15 amino acids. The germline CDR1 and CDR2 sequences are DFQATT and SNEGSKA (reference sequence). CDR3 DNA sequence: TGCAGTGCTACAAGGCCGGCGACCTCCTACAATGAGCAGTTCTTC. Translation: CSATRPATSYNEQFF.

This rearrangement joins TRBV20-1 to TRBJ2-5; 9 positions match TRBD2. The CDR3 contains 17 residues. Germline CDR1 and CDR2: DFQATT and SNEGSKA (reference sequence). V shed 0 bases, J shed 11 bases, and the junction held 19 bases outside the gene matches. In DNA, the CDR3 is TGCAGTGCTAGAGATAGCGGGGGCCGCATCTCCTACAATGAGCAGTACTTC. This gives the protein CSARDSGGRISYNEQYF.

This chain uses TRBV5-6 with TRBJ2-1; D is perhaps TRBD1 (5 bases). V was trimmed by 3 bases and J by 0 bases, leaving 10 bases between them. This CDR3 has 15 amino acids. Looked up from germline, CDR1 is SGHDT and CDR2 is YYEEEE. CDR3: CASSYWTTSYNEQFF. CDR3 DNA sequence: TGTGCCAGCAGCTACTGGACAACCTCCTACAATGAGCAGTTCTTC.

The rearrangement uses TRBV3-1 and TRBJ2-1; tentative D call: TRBD2 (5 bases). The germline gives CDR1 LGHDT, CDR2 YNNKEL (reference sequence). The CDR3 has 15 residues. V shed 4 bases and J shed 6 bases, with 16 bases lying between them. Here the CDR3 DNA reads TGTGCCAGCAGCCCTAGCTCTAGCAGTCTCAATGAGCAGTTCTTC. Translation gives CASSPSSSSLNEQFF.

The chain links TRBV2 to TRBJ2-5; D not certain. V lost 4 bases, J lost 5 bases, and 11 bases lay in between. Germline V CDR1 and CDR2: SNHLY, FYNNEI. This CDR3 is built from 13 residues. As DNA, the CDR3 is TGTGCCAGCAGTGGCGCAGGCCCGGAGACCCAGTACTTC. Translation: CASSGAGPETQYF.

This clonotype came up a few times. CDR3 DNA sequence: TGTGCCAGCAGCTTATCAGACTGGAGCTCCTACAATGAGCAGTTCTTC. As protein: CASSLSDWSSYNEQFF. J is TRBJ2-1 and V is TRBV7-9, with D uncertain. CDR3 length: 16 residues. Germline CDR1 and CDR2: SEHNR and FQNEAQ (reference sequence). V was trimmed by 2 bases and J by 0 bases, leaving 11 bases between them.

This clonotype was detected only a few times. This chain uses TRBV29-1 with TRBJ2-1; no clear D gene. V lost 4 bases, J lost 7 bases, and 14 bases lay in between. The V gene's germline CDR1 is SQVTM and CDR2 ANQGSEA. The CDR3 sequence is 13 residues long. The CDR3 loop is CSVGDFGYNEQFF. In nucleotides, the CDR3 is TGCAGCGTTGGAGATTTCGGGTATAATGAGCAGTTCTTC.

V usage is TRBV11-2 and J usage is TRBJ1-1; D is unclear. The germline V gene has CDR1 SGHAT and CDR2 FQNNGV. V was trimmed by 6 bases and J by 7 bases, leaving 12 bases between them. The CDR3 runs to 12 residues. The CDR3 region has the DNA TGTGCCAGCAGGAGGGCAAACCTTGAAGCTTTCTTT. Translated: CASRRANLEAFF.

The genes are TRBV28 and TRBJ1-1; a possible D gene is TRBD1 (6 bases). The germline V and J ends were trimmed by 3 bases and 2 bases, with 13 bases remaining between them. The CDR3 has 15 residues. Germline V lookup: CDR1 MDHEN, CDR2 SYDVKM. Here the CDR3 DNA reads TGTGCCAGCAGTTTGGAGGACAGAAGAAACACTGAAGCTTTCTTT. This sequence encodes CASSLEDRRNTEAFF.

The sample holds a few counts of this clonotype. A much larger clone sits a single nucleotide away, making a read error possible. The V and J genes are TRBV29-1 and TRBJ1-2; TRBD1 matches at 9 bases. Looked up from germline, CDR1 is SQVTM and CDR2 is ANQGSEA. The CDR3 is 12 amino acids. The V and J ends lost 6 bases and 6 bases, in that order; junction bases with no gene match: 5. Here the CDR3 reads CSVGGQGNGYTF. CDR3 DNA sequence: TGCAGCGTGGGGGGACAGGGTAATGGCTACACCTTC.

This chain connects TRBV29-1 to TRBJ2-5; 9 bases agree with TRBD1. The CDR3 has 14 amino acids. The V gene's germline CDR1 is SQVTM and CDR2 ANQGSEA. Trimming removed 4 bases from V and 5 bases from J; junction bases left unmatched: 8. CDR3 amino acids: CSVGGQGFGETQYF. The CDR3 DNA follows: TGCAGCGTTGGAGGACAGGGGTTCGGTGAGACCCAGTACTTC.

This clonotype has more than one count but fewer than ten. The V gene is TRBV20-1, the J gene TRBJ2-7; weak D call: TRBD2 (6 bases). V lost 0 bases and J 2 bases, leaving 14 bases between the germline ends. The CDR3 is 15 amino acids. Germline V gives CDR1 DFQATT, CDR2 SNEGSKA (reference sequence). The CDR3 reads CSAREYSGRTYEQYF. CDR3 nucleotide sequence: TGCAGTGCTAGAGAGTATAGCGGAAGAACCTACGAGCAGTACTTC.

The chain couples TRBV20-1 to TRBJ2-1; D is undetermined. Germline lookup yields CDR1 DFQATT and CDR2 SNEGSKA (reference sequence). The V and J ends lost 3 bases and 6 bases respectively, with 12 bases between them. This CDR3 has 13 amino acids. CDR3 coding DNA: TGCAGTGCTAGGAACTCTCTAACCAATGAGCAGTTCTTC. This codes for CSARNSLTNEQFF.

This clonotype has just a few counts. This rearrangement joins TRBV11-2 to TRBJ1-2; maybe TRBD1 (5 bases). CDR1 SGHAT and CDR2 FQNNGV come from the germline V gene. The V end was cut by 1 base, the J end by 7 bases, with 13 bases between. CDR3 length: 14 residues. The CDR3 reads CASSLALGDSGYTF. The CDR3 DNA sequence: TGTGCCAGCAGCTTAGCCCTAGGCGACAGTGGCTACACCTTC.

The chain joins TRBV20-1 to TRBJ2-5; TRBD2 agrees at 8 bases. Germline V gene lookup returns CDR1 DFQATT and CDR2 SNEGSKA (reference sequence). CDR3 length equals 16 residues. J gave up 2 bases and V 0 bases, and 8 bases lay outside the gene matches. CDR3 protein: CSARDLRASGQETQYF. The CDR3 DNA sequence: TGCAGTGCTAGAGATCTCCGGGCTAGCGGGCAAGAGACCCAGTACTTC.

This clonotype was seen only a few times. V gene TRBV7-8 combines with J gene TRBJ2-4; TRBD1 matches at 10 bases. The CDR3 is 15 amino acids. The junction had 8 bases not matched to a gene; V was cut back by 5 bases and J by 7 bases. Germline V gene lookup returns CDR1 SGHVS and CDR2 FQNEAQ. The CDR3 reads CASSHGTGAGNIQYF. CDR3 nucleotides: TGTGCCAGCAGCCACGGGACAGGGGCCGGGAACATTCAGTACTTC.

The V call is TRBV5-1, the J call TRBJ2-7, with 8 bases identical to TRBD2. With 3 bases clipped from V and 3 bases from J, the junction kept 8 bases outside the gene matches. Germline loops: CDR1 SGHRS, CDR2 YFSETQ. The CDR3 length is 15 residues. The CDR3 DNA follows: TGCGCCAGCAGCTCTCGAGCGGGAGCTGTCTACGAGCAGTACTTC. It yields the protein CASSSRAGAVYEQYF.

The genes are TRBV5-1 and TRBJ2-2; 11 nucleotides match TRBD1. This CDR3 contains 14 residues. J gave up 4 bases and V 7 bases, and 3 bases lay outside the gene matches. Looked up from germline, CDR1 is SGHRS and CDR2 is YFSETQ. The CDR3 DNA follows: TGCGCCAGCGGGACAGGGGGTAGCACCGGGGAGCTGTTTTTT. This translates into CASGTGGSTGELFF.

The V gene is TRBV6-1, the J gene TRBJ1-2; 7 nucleotides align to TRBD1. Germline assignment: CDR1 MNHNS and CDR2 SASEGT. V lost 3 bases to trimming and J lost 7 bases; unmatched junction nucleotides: 8. This CDR3 region has 14 residues. CDR3 region: CASSEAQGLAGYTF. Here the CDR3 DNA reads TGTGCCAGCAGTGAGGCACAGGGGCTCGCTGGCTACACCTTC.

This clonotype was observed many times. The CDR3: CASSFEGYEQYF. The CDR3 nucleotides read TGTGCCAGCAGTTTTGAGGGATACGAGCAGTACTTC. The V gene is TRBV12-3 or TRBV12-4, the J gene TRBJ2-7; D might be TRBD2 (5 bases). The V gene lost 3 bases and the J gene lost 4 bases, with 7 bases spanning the gap. The CDR3 is made up of 12 amino acids.

The V and J genes are TRBV21-1 and TRBJ1-2; the DNA was not used to check the table's D call, TRBD1. TRBV21-1 is a pseudogene locus. The CDR3 totals 12 residues. The CDR3 loop is CASKQPGRGLTF. DNA for the CDR3: TGTGCCAGCAAGCAACCCGGAAGGGGTCTCACCTTC.

This clonotype showed up just a few times. The chain is built from TRBV9 and TRBJ2-1; TRBD2 agrees at 7 bases. The CDR3 has 17 amino acids. From germline, CDR1 is SGDLS and CDR2 YYNGEE. With 3 bases clipped from V and 4 bases from J, the junction kept 13 bases outside the gene matches. CDR3 protein: CASSAPRVGGGYNEQFF. The CDR3 bases are TGTGCCAGCAGCGCCCCCCGGGTGGGGGGGGGGTACAATGAGCAGTTCTTC.

The genes are TRBV5-1 and TRBJ2-7, with TRBD2 matching over 12 bases. Germline-derived CDR1 and CDR2 are SGHRS and YFSETQ. The CDR3 sequence is 15 residues long. Unmatched junction bases numbered 4, after V lost 4 bases and J lost 2 bases. The CDR3 DNA follows: TGCGCCAGCAGCCCCTGGACTAGCGGGACCTACGAGCAGTACTTC. Protein sequence: CASSPWTSGTYEQYF.

The chain combines TRBV20-1 with TRBJ1-2, with D possibly being TRBD1 (6 bases). CDR1 DFQATT and CDR2 SNEGSKA come from the germline V gene (reference sequence). This CDR3 is built from 16 residues. Trimming shortened V by 1 base and J by 8 bases, and 23 bases separated the two germline ends. The CDR3 DNA is TGCAGTGCTAGAGCCCTAGGGGGACGGAGGGTACGAGGCTACACCTTC. Amino acid sequence: CSARALGGRRVRGYTF.

This clonotype was observed a few times. The chain carries TRBV12-3 or TRBV12-4 and TRBJ2-3, with a tentative D call TRBD1 (5 bases). The CDR3 totals 14 residues. Trimming took off 6 bases at V and 0 bases at J, with 10 bases between the two ends. The CDR3 DNA reads TGTGCCAGCAGGACAGTGACTAGCACAGATACGCAGTATTTT. This sequence encodes CASRTVTSTDTQYF.

This clonotype was found a few times. J is TRBJ2-7 and V is TRBV5-5, with 7 bases fitting TRBD1. The trim removed 6 bases at V and 3 bases at J, leaving 9 bases unmatched. The CDR3 contains 14 residues. Germline CDR1 SGHKS, CDR2 YYEKEE (reference sequence). CDR3 sequence: CASKGTAIVYEQYF. The CDR3, as DNA: TGTGCCAGCAAGGGGACAGCAATCGTCTACGAGCAGTACTTC.

This clonotype was seen only a few times. This chain joins TRBV6-5 and TRBJ2-1; TRBD1 might be the D (6 bases). Trimming removed 6 bases at V and 6 bases at J, with 9 bases between. Germline values: CDR1 MNHEY, CDR2 SVGAGI. This CDR3 region has 12 residues. CDR3 in amino acids: CASRTGFNEQFF. CDR3 DNA: TGTGCCAGCAGAACAGGGTTCAATGAGCAGTTCTTC.

In its sample, this clonotype was seen a few times. The V and J genes are TRBV30 and TRBJ2-1; D gene uncertain. CDR1 is GTSNPN and CDR2 is SVGIG in the germline V gene (reference sequence). The CDR3 runs 15 residues. V lost 4 bases, J lost 7 bases, and 20 bases lay in between. CDR3 in amino acids: CAWTRSGDGWNEQFF. The CDR3 bases are TGTGCCTGGACCCGGTCCGGTGATGGGTGGAATGAGCAGTTCTTC.

This clonotype was seen a few times. The V and J genes are TRBV7-2 and TRBJ1-1; possible D gene TRBD1, 5 bases. Germline V gene sequence: CDR1 SGHTA, CDR2 FQGNSA. This CDR3 contains 15 residues. Trimming took off 5 bases at V and 3 bases at J, with 16 bases between the two ends. CDR3 DNA sequence: TGTGCCAGCAGCCGCTTGGGGGGAGCGGACACTGAAGCTTTCTTT. Its protein is CASSRLGGADTEAFF.